The rows below give T cell receptor beta chains drawn from one sample of a study of blood T cell repertoires in COVID-19. Repertoires were generated with immunoSEQ multiplex PCR, while TCRdb's copy carries only in-frame clones and drops some. Of 310,000 or so clones listed, 85% to 90% are singletons. The sequencing input was PBMCs or T cells enriched from blood (not recorded which). These TCRs come from a woman in her late teens or twenties who had recovered from COVID-19. Both conserved end residues are part of each CDR3. A D gene is named only where the DNA matches it firmly. The size of a clone is reported for some rows only, either as once, few or many, or as a class for expanded clones.

CDR3 length: 19
V gene: TRBV9
D gene: TRBD2
clone size: NA
J gene: TRBJ2-1
CDR3 DNA: TGTGCCAGCAGTCGAAGAGACCCCCCTAGCGGGAGCTCCTACAATGAGCAGTTCTTC
CDR3 protein: CASSRRDPPSGSSYNEQFF

CDR3 length: 15
V gene: TRBV9
D gene: TRBD2
clone size: NA
J gene: TRBJ2-1
CDR3 DNA: TGTGCCAGCAGCCCCGACGGAGCGGGAGATCGGGAGCAGTTCTTC
CDR3 protein: CASSPDGAGDREQFF

CDR3 length: 18
V gene: TRBV19
D gene: TRBD2
clone size: NA
J gene: TRBJ2-4
CDR3 DNA: TGTGCCAGTAGTATAGACGTGGGGAGGGCCGGCAGTCGGAACATTCAGTACTTC
CDR3 protein: CASSIDVGRAGSRNIQYF

CDR3 length: 15
V gene: TRBV28
D gene: NA
clone size: NA
J gene: TRBJ2-7
CDR3 DNA: TGTGCCAGCAGTTTAAAACAGGTAGCTTACTACGAGCAGTACTTC
CDR3 protein: CASSLKQVAYYEQYF

CDR3 length: 14
V gene: TRBV7-2
D gene: NA
clone size: once
J gene: TRBJ1-1
CDR3 DNA: TGTGCCAGCAGCCTACGCGGTATGGACACTGAAGCTTTCTTT
CDR3 protein: CASSLRGMDTEAFF

CDR3 length: 16
V gene: TRBV6-5
D gene: TRBD2
clone size: NA
J gene: TRBJ2-5
CDR3 DNA: TGTGCCAGCAGTTACTCCGGGACTAGCGGTCAAGAGACCCAGTACTTC
CDR3 protein: CASSYSGTSGQETQYF

CDR3 length: 15
V gene: TRBV7-9
D gene: TRBD2
clone size: NA
J gene: TRBJ2-7
CDR3 DNA: TGTGCCAGCAGCTACGGGACTAGCGATTTCTACGAGCAGTACTTC
CDR3 protein: CASSYGTSDFYEQYF

CDR3 length: 13
V gene: TRBV5-5
D gene: NA
clone size: NA
J gene: TRBJ1-5
CDR3 DNA: TGTGCCAGCAGCTTGTCTCCCTCCCAGCCCCAGCATTTT
CDR3 protein: CASSLSPSQPQHF

CDR3 length: 15
V gene: TRBV5-1
D gene: NA
clone size: NA
J gene: TRBJ1-1
CDR3 DNA: TGCGCCAGCAGCTTGGAGGAGGGGTCGAACACTGAAGCTTTCTTT
CDR3 protein: CASSLEEGSNTEAFF

CDR3 length: 16
V gene: TRBV7-3
D gene: TRBD2
clone size: NA
J gene: TRBJ2-1
CDR3 DNA: TGTGCCAGCAGCTTCCAAGCGGGGGGGAACTACAATGAGCAGTTCTTC
CDR3 protein: CASSFQAGGNYNEQFF

CDR3 length: 15
V gene: TRBV4-1
D gene: TRBD1
clone size: few
J gene: TRBJ1-2
CDR3 DNA: TGCGCCAGCAGCCAAGGCCAGGGGGTTAGTGGTGGCTACACCTTC
CDR3 protein: CASSQGQGVSGGYTF

CDR3 length: 19
V gene: TRBV9
D gene: TRBD2
clone size: NA
J gene: TRBJ2-1
CDR3 DNA: TGTGCCAGCAGCGTAGTAAGGGCGGGAGGTAGGTTCTCCTACAATGAGCAGTTCTTC
CDR3 protein: CASSVVRAGGRFSYNEQFF

CDR3 length: 21
V gene: TRBV14
D gene: TRBD2
clone size: NA
J gene: TRBJ2-1
CDR3 DNA: TGTGCCAGCAGCCGTTATGTCGGGACTAGCGGGAGTCGGCCGGACTACAATGAGCAGTTCTTC
CDR3 protein: CASSRYVGTSGSRPDYNEQFF

CDR3 length: 14
V gene: TRBV25-1
D gene: NA
clone size: NA
J gene: TRBJ2-7
CDR3 DNA: TGTGCCAGCAGTGAATGGGGCGGCTCCTACGAGCAGTACTTC
CDR3 protein: CASSEWGGSYEQYF

CDR3 length: 14
V gene: TRBV29-1
D gene: TRBD1
clone size: few
J gene: TRBJ1-1
CDR3 DNA: TGCAGCGTTGAAGCTCAGCAGGGGGCGTCTGAAGCTTTCTTT
CDR3 protein: CSVEAQQGASEAFF

CDR3 length: 16
V gene: TRBV2
D gene: TRBD1
clone size: NA
J gene: TRBJ1-5
CDR3 DNA: TGTGCCAGCAGTGAACAGGACAGGGATACAAATCAGCCCCAGCATTTT
CDR3 protein: CASSEQDRDTNQPQHF

CDR3 length: 11
V gene: TRBV29-1
D gene: NA
clone size: NA
J gene: TRBJ2-1
CDR3 DNA: TGCAGCGTTCTCAGTGGAGGAGAGCAGTTCTTC
CDR3 protein: CSVLSGGEQFF

CDR3 length: 12
V gene: TRBV10-1
D gene: NA
clone size: NA
J gene: TRBJ2-3
CDR3 DNA: TGCGCCAGCAGTGGAAGCGGAGATACGCAGTATTTT
CDR3 protein: CASSGSGDTQYF

CDR3 length: 15
V gene: TRBV5-4
D gene: TRBD2
clone size: NA
J gene: TRBJ2-1
CDR3 DNA: TGTGCCAGCAGCTTGGGGGGACTAGACTACAATGAGCAGTTCTTC
CDR3 protein: CASSLGGLDYNEQFF

CDR3 length: 15
V gene: TRBV5-4
D gene: TRBD1
clone size: NA
J gene: TRBJ1-2
CDR3 DNA: TGTGCCAGCAGCTTGTGGGGGACAGGCAGAGGTGGCTACACCTTC
CDR3 protein: CASSLWGTGRGGYTF